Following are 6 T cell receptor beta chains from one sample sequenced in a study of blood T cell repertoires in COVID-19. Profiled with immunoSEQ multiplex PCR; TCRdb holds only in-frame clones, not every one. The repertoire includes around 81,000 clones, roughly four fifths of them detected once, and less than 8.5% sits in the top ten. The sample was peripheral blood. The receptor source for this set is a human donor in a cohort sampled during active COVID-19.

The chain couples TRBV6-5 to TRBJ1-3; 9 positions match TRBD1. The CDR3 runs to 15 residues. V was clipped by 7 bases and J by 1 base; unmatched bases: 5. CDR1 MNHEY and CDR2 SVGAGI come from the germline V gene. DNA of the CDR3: TGTGCCAGCAAGACAGGGGGAAGGTCTGGAAACACCATATATTTT. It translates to CASKTGGRSGNTIYF.

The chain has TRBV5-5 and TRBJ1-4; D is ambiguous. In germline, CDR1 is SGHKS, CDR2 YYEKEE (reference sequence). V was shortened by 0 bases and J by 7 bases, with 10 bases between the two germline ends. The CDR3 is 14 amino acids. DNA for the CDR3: TGTGCCAGCAGCTTGGACGGGTTTGTTGAAAAACTGTTTTTT. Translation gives CASSLDGFVEKLFF.

The CDR3 reads CASRRQGNSGNTIYF. DNA for the CDR3: TGTGCCAGCAGGAGACAGGGAAACTCTGGAAACACCATATATTTT. This chain uses TRBV6-5 with TRBJ1-3; 7 positions agree with TRBD1. Germline values: CDR1 MNHEY, CDR2 SVGAGI. The CDR3 has 15 residues. With 6 bases clipped from V and 0 bases from J, the junction kept 5 bases outside the gene matches.

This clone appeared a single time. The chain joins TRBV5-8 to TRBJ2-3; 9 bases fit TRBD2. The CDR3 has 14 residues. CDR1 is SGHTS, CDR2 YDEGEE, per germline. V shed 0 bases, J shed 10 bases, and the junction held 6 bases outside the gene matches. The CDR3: CASSLEAGGPPQYF. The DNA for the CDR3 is TGTGCCAGCAGCTTGGAAGCGGGGGGCCCTCCGCAGTATTTT.

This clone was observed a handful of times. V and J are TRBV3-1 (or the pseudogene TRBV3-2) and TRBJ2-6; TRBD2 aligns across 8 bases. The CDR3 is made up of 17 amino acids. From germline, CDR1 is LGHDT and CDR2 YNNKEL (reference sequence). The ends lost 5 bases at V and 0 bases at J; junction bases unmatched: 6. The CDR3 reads CASSSREGSSGANVLTF. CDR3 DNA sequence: TGTGCCAGCAGCAGCCGGGAGGGGAGCTCTGGGGCCAACGTCCTGACTTTC.

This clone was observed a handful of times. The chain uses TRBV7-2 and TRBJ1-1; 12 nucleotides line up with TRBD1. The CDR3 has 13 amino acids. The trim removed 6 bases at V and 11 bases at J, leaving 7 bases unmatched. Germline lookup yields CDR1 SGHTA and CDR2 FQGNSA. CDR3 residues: CASRPGTGGSAFF. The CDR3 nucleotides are TGTGCCAGCAGGCCCGGGACAGGGGGCTCGGCTTTCTTT.